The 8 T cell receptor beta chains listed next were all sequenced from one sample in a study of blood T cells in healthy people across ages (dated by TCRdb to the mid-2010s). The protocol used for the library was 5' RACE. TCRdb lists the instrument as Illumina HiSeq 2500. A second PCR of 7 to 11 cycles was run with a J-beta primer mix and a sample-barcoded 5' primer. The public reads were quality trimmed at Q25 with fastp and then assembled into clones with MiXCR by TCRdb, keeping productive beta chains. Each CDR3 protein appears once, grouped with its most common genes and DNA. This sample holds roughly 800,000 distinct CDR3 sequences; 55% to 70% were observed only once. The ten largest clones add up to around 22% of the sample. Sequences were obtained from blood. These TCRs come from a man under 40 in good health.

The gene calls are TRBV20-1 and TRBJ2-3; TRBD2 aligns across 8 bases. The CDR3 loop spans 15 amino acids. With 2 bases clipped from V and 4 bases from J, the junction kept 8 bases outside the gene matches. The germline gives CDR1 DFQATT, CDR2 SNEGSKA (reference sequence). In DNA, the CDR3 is TGCAGTGCTAGACCAATGCGGGGGGACGCAGATACGCAGTATTTT. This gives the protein CSARPMRGDADTQYF.

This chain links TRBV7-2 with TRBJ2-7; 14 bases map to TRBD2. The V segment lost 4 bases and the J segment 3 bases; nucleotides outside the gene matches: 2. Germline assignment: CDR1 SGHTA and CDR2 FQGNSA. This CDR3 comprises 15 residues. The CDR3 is CASSSTSGGGYEQYF. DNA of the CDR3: TGTGCCAGCAGCTCGACTAGCGGGGGGGGCTACGAGCAGTACTTC.

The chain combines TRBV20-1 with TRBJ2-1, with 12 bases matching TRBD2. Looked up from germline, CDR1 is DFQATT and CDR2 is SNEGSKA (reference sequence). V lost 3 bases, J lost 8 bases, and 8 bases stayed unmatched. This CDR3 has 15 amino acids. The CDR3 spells CSASNPSGGADEQFF. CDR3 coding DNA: TGCAGTGCTAGCAACCCTAGCGGGGGGGCAGATGAGCAGTTCTTC.

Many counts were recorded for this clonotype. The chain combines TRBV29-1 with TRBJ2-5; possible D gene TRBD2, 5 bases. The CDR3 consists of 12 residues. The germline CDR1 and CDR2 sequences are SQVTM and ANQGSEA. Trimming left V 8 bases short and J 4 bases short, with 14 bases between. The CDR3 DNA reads TGCAGCCTCCTACTAGGCGCAGAGACCCAGTACTTC. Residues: CSLLLGAETQYF.

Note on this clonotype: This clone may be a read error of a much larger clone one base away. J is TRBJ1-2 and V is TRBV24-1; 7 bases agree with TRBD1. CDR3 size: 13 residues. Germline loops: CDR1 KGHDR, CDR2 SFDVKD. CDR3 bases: TGTGCCGCCAGCCCGGGACAGCAGCATGGCTACACCTTC. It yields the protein CAASPGQQHGYTF.

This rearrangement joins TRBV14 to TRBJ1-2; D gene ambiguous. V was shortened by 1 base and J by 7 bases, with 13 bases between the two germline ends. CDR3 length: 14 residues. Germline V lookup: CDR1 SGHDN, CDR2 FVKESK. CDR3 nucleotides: TGTGCCAGCAGCCAAGCCCTAGTCGGAAGTGGCTACACCTTC. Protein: CASSQALVGSGYTF.

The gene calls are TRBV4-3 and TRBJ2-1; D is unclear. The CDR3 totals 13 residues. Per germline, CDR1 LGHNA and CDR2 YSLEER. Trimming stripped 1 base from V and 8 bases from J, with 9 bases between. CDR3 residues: CASSQAPLDEQFF. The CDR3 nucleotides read TGCGCCAGCAGCCAAGCACCACTGGATGAGCAGTTCTTC.

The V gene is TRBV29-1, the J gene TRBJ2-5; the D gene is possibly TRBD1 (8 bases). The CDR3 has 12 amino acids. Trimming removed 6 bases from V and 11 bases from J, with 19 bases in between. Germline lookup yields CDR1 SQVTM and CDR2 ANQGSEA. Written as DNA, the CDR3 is TGCAGCGTCCGCCTACAGGGGGGGGAGCAGTACTTC. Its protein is CSVRLQGGEQYF.